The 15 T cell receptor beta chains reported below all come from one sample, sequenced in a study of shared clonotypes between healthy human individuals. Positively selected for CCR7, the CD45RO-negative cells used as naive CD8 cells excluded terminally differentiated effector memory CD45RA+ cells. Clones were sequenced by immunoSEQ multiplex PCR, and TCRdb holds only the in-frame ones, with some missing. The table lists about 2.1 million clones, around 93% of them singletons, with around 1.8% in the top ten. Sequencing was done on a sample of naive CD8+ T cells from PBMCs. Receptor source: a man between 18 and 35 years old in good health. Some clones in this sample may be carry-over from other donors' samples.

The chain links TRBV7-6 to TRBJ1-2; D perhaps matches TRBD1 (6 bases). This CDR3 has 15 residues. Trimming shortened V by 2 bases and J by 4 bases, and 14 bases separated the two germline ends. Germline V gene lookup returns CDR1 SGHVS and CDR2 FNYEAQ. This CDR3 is CASSLSPDSFYGYTF. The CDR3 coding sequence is TGTGCCAGCAGCTTAAGTCCGGACAGCTTCTATGGCTACACCTTC.

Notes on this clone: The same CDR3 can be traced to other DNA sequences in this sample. The CDR3 DNA reads TGTGCCAGCAGTTTATTAGGGACTAGCGGGCCCACAGATACGCAGTATTTT. It is translated as CASSLLGTSGPTDTQYF. The V and J genes are TRBV27 and TRBJ2-3; 12 positions match TRBD2. The V segment lost 1 base and the J segment 2 bases; nucleotides outside the gene matches: 4. Germline CDR1 is MNHEY and CDR2 is SMNVEV (reference sequence). The CDR3 loop spans 17 amino acids.

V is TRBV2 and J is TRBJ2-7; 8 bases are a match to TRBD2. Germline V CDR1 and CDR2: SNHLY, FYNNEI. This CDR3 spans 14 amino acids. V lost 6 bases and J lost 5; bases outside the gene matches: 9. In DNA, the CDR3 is TGTGCCAGCAGGGACCCGGGACTAGGGAACGAGCAGTACTTC. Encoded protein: CASRDPGLGNEQYF.

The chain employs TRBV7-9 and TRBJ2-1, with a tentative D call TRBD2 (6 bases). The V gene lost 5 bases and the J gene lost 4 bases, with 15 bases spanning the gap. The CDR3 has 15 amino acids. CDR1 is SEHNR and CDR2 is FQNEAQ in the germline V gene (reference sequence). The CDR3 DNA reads TGTGCCAGCAGCCCAGGGAGGCTCCCGTACAATGAGCAGTTCTTC. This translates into CASSPGRLPYNEQFF.

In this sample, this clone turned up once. CDR3 loop: CASSLSPGDHYEQYF. The CDR3 DNA sequence: TGTGCCAGCTCCCTTAGTCCCGGGGACCATTACGAGCAGTACTTC. J is TRBJ2-7 and V is TRBV9; possibly TRBD1 or TRBD2 for D (5 bases each). Trimming removed 7 bases at V and 4 bases at J, with 21 bases between. Per the germline V gene, CDR1 is SGDLS and CDR2 is YYNGEE. The CDR3 extends over 15 amino acids.

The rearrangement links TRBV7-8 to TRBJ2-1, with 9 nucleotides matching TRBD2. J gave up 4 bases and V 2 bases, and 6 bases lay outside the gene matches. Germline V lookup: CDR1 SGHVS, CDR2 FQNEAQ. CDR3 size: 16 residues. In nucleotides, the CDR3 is TGTGCCAGCAGCTTATTTGCGGGAGGGTCGTACAATGAGCAGTTCTTC. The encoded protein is CASSLFAGGSYNEQFF.

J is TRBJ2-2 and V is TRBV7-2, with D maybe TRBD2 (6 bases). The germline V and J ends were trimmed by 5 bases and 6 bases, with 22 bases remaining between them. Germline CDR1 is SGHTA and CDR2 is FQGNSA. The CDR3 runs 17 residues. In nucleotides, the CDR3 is TGTGCCAGCAGCACGAGAGACGGGGGATCCGGGGCCGGGGAGCTGTTTTTT. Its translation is CASSTRDGGSGAGELFF.

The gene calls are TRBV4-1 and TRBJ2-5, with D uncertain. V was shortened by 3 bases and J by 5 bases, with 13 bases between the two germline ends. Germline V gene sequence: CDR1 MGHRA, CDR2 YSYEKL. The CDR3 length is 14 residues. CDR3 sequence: CASSQPSVGETQYF. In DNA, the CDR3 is TGCGCCAGCAGCCAGCCCTCGGTGGGCGAGACCCAGTACTTC.

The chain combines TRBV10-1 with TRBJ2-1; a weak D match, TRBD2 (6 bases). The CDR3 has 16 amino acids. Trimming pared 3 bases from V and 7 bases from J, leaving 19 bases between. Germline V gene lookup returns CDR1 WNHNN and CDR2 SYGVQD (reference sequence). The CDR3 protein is CASSEFIGGEWNEQFF. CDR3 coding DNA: TGCGCCAGCAGTGAATTCATCGGCGGGGAATGGAATGAGCAGTTCTTC.

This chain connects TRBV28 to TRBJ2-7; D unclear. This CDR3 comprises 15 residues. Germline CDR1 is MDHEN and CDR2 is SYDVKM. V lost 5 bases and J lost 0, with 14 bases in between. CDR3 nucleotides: TGTGCCAGCAGTCCCTCCGACATTCTCTCCTACGAGCAGTACTTC. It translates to CASSPSDILSYEQYF.

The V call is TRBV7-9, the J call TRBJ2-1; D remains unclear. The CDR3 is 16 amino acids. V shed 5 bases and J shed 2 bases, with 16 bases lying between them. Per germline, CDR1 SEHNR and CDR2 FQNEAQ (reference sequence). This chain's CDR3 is CASSLGGPSAYNEQFF. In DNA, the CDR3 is TGTGCCAGCAGCCTGGGCGGCCCATCGGCCTACAATGAGCAGTTCTTC.

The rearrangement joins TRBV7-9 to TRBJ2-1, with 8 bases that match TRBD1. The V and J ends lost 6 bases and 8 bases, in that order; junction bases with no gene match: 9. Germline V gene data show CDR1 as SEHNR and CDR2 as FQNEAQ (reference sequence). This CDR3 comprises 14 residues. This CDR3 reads CASSNRQGIHEQFF. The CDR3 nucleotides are TGTGCCAGCAGTAACAGACAGGGGATCCATGAGCAGTTCTTC.

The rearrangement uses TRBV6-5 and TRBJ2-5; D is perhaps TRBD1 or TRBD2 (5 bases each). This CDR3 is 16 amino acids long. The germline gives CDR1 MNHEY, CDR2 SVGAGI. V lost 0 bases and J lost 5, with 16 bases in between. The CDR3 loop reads CASSYSVGELWETQYF. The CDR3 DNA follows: TGTGCCAGCAGTTACTCTGTAGGGGAGTTGTGGGAGACCCAGTACTTC.

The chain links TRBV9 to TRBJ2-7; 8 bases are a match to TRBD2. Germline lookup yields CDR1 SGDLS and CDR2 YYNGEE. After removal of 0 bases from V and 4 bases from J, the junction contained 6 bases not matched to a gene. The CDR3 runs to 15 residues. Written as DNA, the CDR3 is TGTGCCAGCAGCGTAGGAGGTAGCGGGAAATACGAGCAGTACTTC. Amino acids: CASSVGGSGKYEQYF.

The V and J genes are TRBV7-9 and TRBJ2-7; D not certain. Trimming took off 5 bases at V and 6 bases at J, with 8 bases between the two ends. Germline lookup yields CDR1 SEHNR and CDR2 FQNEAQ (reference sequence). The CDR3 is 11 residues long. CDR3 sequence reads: CASSNSSEQYF. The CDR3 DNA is TGTGCCAGCAGCAACTCTAGCGAGCAGTACTTC.